The 9 T cell receptor beta chains presented below share a single source sample, sequenced in a study of read filtering for tumor transcriptome and immune sequencing. This library used about 400 ng RNA and molecular barcoded adaptors spanning alpha/delta and beta/gamma chains. TCRdb passed the reads through MiXCR, listing each CDR3 protein once. In the table there are tens of thousands of distinct CDR3 sequences, about 12% of which are singletons. The sequenced sample was a population of CD138-negative cells sorted from bone marrow. These receptors were collected from a donor at least 40 years old with multiple myeloma.

This clonotype was recorded at least ten times. This chain connects TRBV7-9 to TRBJ1-1, with D unresolved. CDR1 SEHNR and CDR2 FQNEAQ come from the germline V gene (reference sequence). V lost 5 bases, J lost 0 bases, and 16 bases lay in between. The CDR3 is made up of 16 amino acids. The CDR3 DNA follows: TGTGCCAGCAGCCCGATCCAAAGTATGATGAACACTGAAGCTTTCTTT. Translated: CASSPIQSMMNTEAFF.

This clonotype came up a few times. A much larger clone lies one base from this, so it may be a read error. This is likely a read error, given that the CDR3 carries no conserved phenylalanine or tryptophan at its end. The chain has TRBV11-2 and TRBJ1-1; D is perhaps TRBD1 (6 bases). The ends were cut back, 4 bases at V and 2 bases at J, with 17 bases in the middle. Germline V gene data show CDR1 as SGHAT and CDR2 as FQNNGV. The length of the CDR3 is 16 residues. As DNA, the CDR3 is TGTGCCAGCAGCTCCCCGGGCCGGGGGGCAAACACTGAAGCTTTCCTT. This encodes CASSSPGRGANTEAFL.

As for this clonotype: A much larger clone lies a single base off, so this may be a read error. The chain combines TRBV19 with TRBJ2-1, with D maybe TRBD2 (6 bases). Trimming stripped 3 bases from V and 11 bases from J, with 17 bases between. This CDR3 comprises 14 residues. Germline V gene sequence: CDR1 LNHDA, CDR2 SQIVND (reference sequence). The CDR3 protein is CASSINGGYDKQFF. CDR3 DNA: TGTGCCAGTAGTATCAACGGGGGTTACGATAAGCAGTTCTTC.

A word on this clonotype: A much larger clonotype is one base distant, so this may be a read error. J is TRBJ1-1 and V is TRBV15; D may be TRBD1 (5 bases). V was trimmed by 4 bases and J by 3 bases, leaving 12 bases between them. Germline lookup yields CDR1 LNHNV and CDR2 YYDKDF (reference sequence). This CDR3 is built from 14 residues. CDR3 in amino acids: CATSKHPGDTEAFF. Here the CDR3 DNA reads TGTGCCACCAGCAAACATCCGGGGGACACTGAAGCTTTCTTT.

The V call is TRBV15, the J call TRBJ2-3; 9 nucleotides match TRBD2. Germline CDR1 and CDR2: LNHNV and YYDKDF (reference sequence). CDR3 length: 18 amino acids. V shed 0 bases and J 0 bases; nucleotides not matched to a gene: 7. The CDR3 bases are TGTGCCACCAGCAGAGACACGCTAGCGGGGTCGAGCACAGATACGCAGTATTTT. This translates into CATSRDTLAGSSTDTQYF.

A note on this clonotype: This may arise from a read error, as a much more abundant clone is one base away. The genes are TRBV4-2 and TRBJ1-2, with 7 positions matching TRBD1. This CDR3 is built from 15 residues. Trimming removed 1 base from V and 8 bases from J; junction bases left unmatched: 10. The germline gives CDR1 LGHNA, CDR2 YNFKEQ. The CDR3: CASSQGSSTGVGYTF. The CDR3 nucleotides are TGTGCCAGCAGCCAAGGGTCCAGCACAGGGGTCGGCTACACCTTC.

There are many counts of this clonotype. The V gene is TRBV6-1, the J gene TRBJ1-5; perhaps TRBD1 as D (6 bases). The CDR3 sequence is 13 residues long. Germline V gene sequence: CDR1 MNHNS, CDR2 SASEGT. V lost 4 bases and J lost 6, with 10 bases in between. The CDR3 region has the DNA TGTGCCAGCAGTGTACAGGGAACTCAGCCCCAGCATTTT. Residues: CASSVQGTQPQHF.

This clonotype has at least ten counts. V gene TRBV29-1 combines with J gene TRBJ2-2; unclear D gene. Per germline, CDR1 SQVTM and CDR2 ANQGSEA. Trimming left V 4 bases short and J 2 bases short, with 8 bases between. The CDR3 contains 13 residues. The CDR3 region has the DNA TGCAGCGTTGTACGAACCAACACCGGGGAGCTGTTTTTT. It translates to CSVVRTNTGELFF.

With regard to this clonotype: This may stem from a read error, because a much larger clone lies one nucleotide away. The CDR3 nucleotides read TGTGCCAGTAATATAGTGGGGCAGAATAGCAATCAGCCCCAGCATTTT. Translation: CASNIVGQNSNQPQHF. The chain employs TRBV19 and TRBJ1-5, with D possibly being TRBD1 (5 bases). The CDR3 is 16 amino acids. Germline V CDR1 and CDR2: LNHDA, SQIVND (reference sequence).